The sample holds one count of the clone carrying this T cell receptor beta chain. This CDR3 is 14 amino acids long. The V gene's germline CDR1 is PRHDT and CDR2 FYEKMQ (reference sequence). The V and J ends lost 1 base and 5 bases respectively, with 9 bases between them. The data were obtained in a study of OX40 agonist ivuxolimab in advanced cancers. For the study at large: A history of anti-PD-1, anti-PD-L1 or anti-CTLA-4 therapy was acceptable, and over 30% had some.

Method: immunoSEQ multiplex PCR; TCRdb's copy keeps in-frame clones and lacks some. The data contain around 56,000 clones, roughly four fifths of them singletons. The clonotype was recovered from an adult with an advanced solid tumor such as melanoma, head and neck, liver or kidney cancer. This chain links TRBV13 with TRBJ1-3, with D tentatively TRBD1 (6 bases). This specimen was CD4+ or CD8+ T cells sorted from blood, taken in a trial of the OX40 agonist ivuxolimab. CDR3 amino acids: CASSLDTGRNTIYF. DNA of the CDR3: TGTGCCAGCAGCTTAGACACAGGGAGAAACACCATATATTTT.